This entry describes one T cell receptor beta chain. The antigen is undetermined. This specimen belongs to a study of shared clonotypes between healthy human individuals. Overall study results and limits: A limitation of the genetic and exposure-history diversity represented arose from few donors.

Unsorted samples drew genomic DNA from tens of millions of PBMCs. Germline CDR1 and CDR2: SGHNT and YYREEE (reference sequence). The junction had 0 bases not matched to a gene; V was cut back by 3 bases and J by 3 bases. This CDR3 has 13 amino acids. Clones were read by immunoSEQ multiplex PCR, and TCRdb kept only the in-frame ones, dropping some. This sample has about 450,000 clones, with about 80% found just once. The chain employs TRBV5-4 and TRBJ2-5, with TRBD1 identical over 9 bases. The sequenced material came from PBMCs. The clonotype originates from a woman aged 40-49 years in good health. Some clones in this sample may be carry-over from other donors' samples. CDR3 sequence: CASSWTGEETQYF. CDR3 sequence (DNA): TGTGCCAGCAGCTGGACAGGGGAAGAGACCCAGTACTTC.